This T cell receptor beta chain was observed in a study of T cell clonality in common variable immunodeficiency. Using immunoSEQ multiplex PCR, the repertoire was profiled, and TCRdb retains in-frame clones only, with some absent. The data show about 20,000 clones, with none appearing a single time. CVID subjects were some 15 female and fewer than 35 male, aged roughly 9 to 70. No CVID subject was ill or on immunomodulatory drugs when sampled. This CDR3 has 16 amino acids. Germline CDR1 is KGHSH and CDR2 is LQKENI. The junction had 11 bases not matched to a gene; V was cut back by 5 bases and J by 4 bases. Only a few counts were recorded for this clone. Antigen unknown. From the germline J gene comes the end of the CDR3, since the read stops 3 residues before it. Study outcomes and limitations: Compared with controls, CVID subjects had fewer shared TCRbeta clones. In common variable immunodeficiency, TCR beta chains reportedly carried fewer deletions and N-nucleotide insertions.

The sequence was collected from a human donor with common variable immunodeficiency. Sequencing was performed on peripheral blood mononuclear cells. The chain recombines TRBV18 with TRBJ2-7, with TRBD1 matching 10 bases. The CDR3 loop is CASSAVSGTGEYEQYF. CDR3 bases read: TGTGCCAGCTCAGCGGTTTCCGGGACAGGGGAGTACGAG.